Listed here is a single T cell receptor (beta chain). Its cognate antigen has yet to be identified. No qualities accompany the bases; no much larger clone lies one base away. TCRbeta CDR3 regions were amplified from genomic DNA by means of the immunoSEQ Assay, a bias-controlled multiplex PCR. Per the source publication's procedure: Nucleated cell counts per sample were estimated from amplification of reference gene primers within the assay. To quantify the absolute abundance of each unique TCRbeta CDR3 rearrangement, sequence reads were collapsed and filtered. For each sample, productive Simpson clonality was calculated by taking the square root of Simpson's diversity index across productive rearrangements. TCRdb provides this immuneACCESS table in a form limited to in-frame rearrangements. Some clones are lacking; in checked studies, under half of them reflect an unresolved V gene, and why the rest are absent is not known. From that table come the V and J calls and clone size; the DNA was used to work out D and trimming. The sample table shows 150,000 to 200,000 clones, and over 75% are seen once. Clones ranked in the top ten supply 9.8% of the sample.

This record belongs to a study of blood T cell repertoires in COVID-19 (dated by TCRdb to about 2020). Looking at the study overall: Samples covering the acute and convalescent phases of COVID-19 were provided by collaborators in the United States, Italy and Spain. A de-identified subject ID, COVID-19 status, age in years and sex were almost always included in the sample metadata. The dataset comprised deeply sampled blood TCRbeta repertoires from subjects exposed to, actively infected with, or recovered from COVID-19. Where HLA class I and class II types were available, the types were taken from metadata supplied by the sample provider, not from assay-based typing. The material from the prospective study consisted of cDNA or gDNA derived from T cells, B-cell-depleted T cells, or PBMCs. The repertoires were released in a freely available public database intended as a resource for research on the immune response to SARS-CoV-2. The samples were drawn from two sources: the first 160 participants of the ongoing ImmuneRACE study, and fewer than 1,500 subjects contributed by 6 global collaborators. Points the paper makes about the study in general: The quantity of clinical and demographic metadata differed by source and by participant and was supplied without curation.

The collaborating institutions used their own protocols to collect whole blood in K2EDTA tubes. Collaborator samples were shipped for TCRbeta analysis as frozen whole blood, isolated PBMCs, or DNA extracted from either sample type. Counted from cysteine to phenylalanine, this CDR3 has 16 amino acids. Just the 48-base CDR3 DNA is kept, in frame starting at base 1. The germline V gene sets CDR1 to SGHVS and CDR2 to FQNEAQ. V loses 1 base of germline sequence and J loses 0 bases, and the interval between the two ends is 10 bases. Sequencing was carried out using peripheral blood. The sequence was obtained from a woman older than 75 with acute or convalescent COVID-19. The receptor chain draws on TRBV7-8 and TRBJ1-3; the D segment cannot be called with confidence. The sequence in DNA is TGTGCCAGCAGCTTAGTGTTGAGCGGCTCTGGAAACACCATATATTTT. Its amino acids are CASSLVLSGSGNTIYF. This CDR3, with the reference TRBV7-8 and TRBJ1-3 proteins standing in past its ends, gives the full variable domain GAGVSQSPRYKVAKRGQDVALRCDPISGHVSLFWYQQALGQGPEFLTYFQNEAQLDKSGLPSDRFFAERPEGSVSTLKIQRTQQEDSAVYLCASSLVLSGSGNTIYFGEGSWLTVV.